Below are 7 T cell receptor beta chains sequenced from a single sample in a study of T cell clonality in common variable immunodeficiency (dated by TCRdb to between 2014 and 2017). The library was obtained by the immunoSEQ multiplex PCR assay. What TCRdb holds here is the immuneACCESS table cut down to in-frame rearrangements. Part of the clones is not present; checked against another copy, under half of the missing clones reflect an unresolved V gene, and the others are unexplained. The table gives over 20,000 clones for this sample, with none occurring only once. The ten largest clones capture approximately 3.8% of the sample. Beyond this particular receptor, the publication reports: CVID TCRbeta sequences were reported to have fewer deletions and N-nucleotide insertions and to lack highly modified clones with 13 or more V deletions.

No cognate antigen is known for these TCRs. The sequenced sample consisted of peripheral blood mononuclear cells. Every receptor here comes from a human donor with common variable immunodeficiency.

This clone came up many times. The sequence runs out 3 residues before the end of the CDR3; the remainder is reconstructed from the germline J gene. The chain has TRBV29-1 and TRBJ2-7; TRBD2 aligns across 11 bases. In germline, CDR1 is SQVTM, CDR2 ANQGSEA. The CDR3 covers 14 residues. Germline trimming cut 4 bases from V and 2 bases from J; bases unmatched to any gene: 4. The chain's CDR3 is CSVGGLAETYEQYF. CDR3 DNA, as far as it was read: TGCAGCGTTGGGGGACTAGCGGAGACCTACGAG.

In its sample, this clone is medium-sized. The read stops 3 residues short of the end of the CDR3; the missing end is completed from the germline J gene. This chain connects TRBV18 to TRBJ2-7; the D is unclear. V lost 1 base and J 5 bases, leaving 3 bases between the germline ends. The CDR3 runs to 11 residues. Germline V gene sequence: CDR1 KGHSH, CDR2 LQKENI. The part of the CDR3 DNA that was read is TGTGCCAGCTCACCACTCAACGAG. Its translation: CASSPLNE. The whole CDR3 is CASSPLNEQYF. The full variable domain, with the rest looked up from reference TRBV18 and TRBJ2-7, is NAGVMQNPRHLVRRRGQEARLRCSPMKGHSHVYWYRQLPEEGLKFMVYLQKENIIDESGMPKERFSAEFPKEGPSILRIQQVVRGDSAAYFCASSPLNEQYFGPGTRLTVT.

Details on this clone: Read coverage stops 3 residues before the CDR3 terminus; the germline J gene supplies the remainder. The V and J genes are TRBV19 and TRBJ2-1, with 12 bases lining up with TRBD2. Trimming at V came to 5 bases and at J to 8 bases, leaving 13 bases not matched to a gene. The germline V gene encodes CDR1 LNHDA and CDR2 SQIVND (reference sequence). The CDR3 contains 17 residues. CDR3 DNA, as far as it was read: TGTGCCAGTAGTCCACCGCCTCTTCTAGCGGGAGGGGATGAG. Translating it yields CASSPPPLLAGGDE. The entire CDR3 sequence reads CASSPPPLLAGGDEQFF.

On this clone itself: The read comes to an end 3 residues before the CDR3 does, leaving the germline J gene to fill in the end. This chain joins TRBV19 and TRBJ2-7, with D perhaps TRBD1 (6 bases). Trimming pared 4 bases from V and 0 bases from J, leaving 10 bases between. CDR1 LNHDA and CDR2 SQIVND come from the germline V gene (reference sequence). There are 14 residues in the CDR3. CDR3 sequence: CASSNQGSSYEQYF. The part of the CDR3 DNA that was read is TGTGCCAGTAGTAATCAGGGGAGCTCCTACGAG.

A remark on this clone: The DNA ends 3 residues before the CDR3 does, and the rest of the CDR3 is filled in from the germline J gene. This chain joins TRBV19 and TRBJ1-1; D is unclear. CDR1 and CDR2 (germline): LNHDA, SQIVND (reference sequence). CDR3 length: 13 amino acids. V was cut by 5 bases and J by 5 bases, with 12 bases left in between. CDR3 in amino acids: CASSGPLGTEAFF. CDR3 DNA, as far as it was read: TGTGCCAGTAGTGGTCCCTTAGGGACTGAA.

Remarks on this clone: The sequence runs out 3 residues before the end of the CDR3; the remainder is reconstructed from the germline J gene. This chain links TRBV30 with TRBJ2-7; TRBD2 aligns across 7 bases. Germline CDR1 GTSNPN, CDR2 SVGIG (reference sequence). The CDR3 has 13 amino acids. V lost 5 bases and J lost 3; bases outside the gene matches: 7. CDR3 protein: CAWAGLAVYEQYF. Incomplete CDR3 DNA: TGTGCCTGGGCCGGGCTAGCGGTCTACGAG.

This clone was seen many times. The read ends 3 residues early relative to the CDR3; the germline J gene fills the gap. The V and J genes are TRBV20-1 and TRBJ1-2; 8 bases are a match to TRBD1. CDR3 length: 14 residues. Germline V gene sequence: CDR1 DFQATT, CDR2 SNEGSKA (reference sequence). J lost 4 bases, V lost 3 bases, and 7 bases had no gene match. The sequenced part of the CDR3 DNA is TGCAGTGCTAGGCGGGACAGGCAAGTCTATGGC. This sequence encodes CSARRDRQVYG. The whole CDR3 protein is CSARRDRQVYGYTF.